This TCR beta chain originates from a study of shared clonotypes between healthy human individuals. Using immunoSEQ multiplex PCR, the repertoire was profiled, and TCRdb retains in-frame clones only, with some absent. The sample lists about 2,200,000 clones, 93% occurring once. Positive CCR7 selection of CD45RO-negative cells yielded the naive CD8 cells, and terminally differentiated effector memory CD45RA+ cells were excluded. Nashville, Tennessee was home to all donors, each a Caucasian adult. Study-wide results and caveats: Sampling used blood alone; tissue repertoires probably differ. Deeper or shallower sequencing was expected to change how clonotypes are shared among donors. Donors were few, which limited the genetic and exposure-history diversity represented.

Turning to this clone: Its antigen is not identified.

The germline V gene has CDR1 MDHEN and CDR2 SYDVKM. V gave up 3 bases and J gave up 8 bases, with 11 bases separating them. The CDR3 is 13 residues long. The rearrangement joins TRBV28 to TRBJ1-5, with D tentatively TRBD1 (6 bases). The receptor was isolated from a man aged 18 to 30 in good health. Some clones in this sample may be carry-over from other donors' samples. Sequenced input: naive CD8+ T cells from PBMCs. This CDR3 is CASSFWGGEPQHF. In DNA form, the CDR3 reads TGTGCCAGCAGTTTTTGGGGGGGCGAGCCCCAGCATTTT.